This T cell receptor beta chain was identified in a study of blood T cell repertoires in COVID-19. Per the germline V gene, CDR1 is SGHAT and CDR2 is FQNNGV. The CDR3 sequence is 12 residues long. V gave up 1 base and J gave up 3 bases, with 4 bases separating them. Participants, about 18 to 90 years old, spanned around 25 US areas. Cohort placement rested on clinical history that participants reported themselves. Profiled with immunoSEQ multiplex PCR; TCRdb holds only in-frame clones, not every one. Of over 200,000 clones listed, around 85% are singletons. The gene calls are TRBV11-2 and TRBJ2-7; D not certain. Sequencing used PBMCs or T cells enriched from blood (not recorded which). The origin of this receptor is a man between 35 and 55 years old who had recovered from COVID-19. Here the CDR3 DNA reads TGTGCCAGCAGCTTAGGGAGCTACGAGCAGTACTTC. Protein product: CASSLGSYEQYF.